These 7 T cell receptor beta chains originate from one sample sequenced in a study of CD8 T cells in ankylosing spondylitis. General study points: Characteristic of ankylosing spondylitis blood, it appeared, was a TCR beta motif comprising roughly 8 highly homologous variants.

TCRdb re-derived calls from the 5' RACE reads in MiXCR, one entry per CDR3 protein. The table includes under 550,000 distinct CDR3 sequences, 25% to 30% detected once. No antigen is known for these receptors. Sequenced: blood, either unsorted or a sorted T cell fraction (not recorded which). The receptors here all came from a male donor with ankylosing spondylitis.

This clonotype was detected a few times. Here the CDR3 reads CASSTEVYTEAFF. The CDR3 DNA reads as TGTGCCAGCAGTACCGAGGTTTACACTGAAGCTTTCTTT. The V call is TRBV27, the J call TRBJ1-1; no reliable D call. CDR1 and CDR2 from the germline V gene are MNHEY and SMNVEV (reference sequence). The CDR3 has 13 amino acids. Trimming shortened V by 5 bases and J by 3 bases, and 10 bases separated the two germline ends.

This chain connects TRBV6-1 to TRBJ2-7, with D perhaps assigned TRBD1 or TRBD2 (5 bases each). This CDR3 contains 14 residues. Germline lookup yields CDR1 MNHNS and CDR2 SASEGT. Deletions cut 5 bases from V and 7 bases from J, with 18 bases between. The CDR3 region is CASSLVLGETEQYF. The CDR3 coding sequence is TGTGCCAGCAGTCTAGTCCTAGGGGAGACGGAGCAGTACTTC.

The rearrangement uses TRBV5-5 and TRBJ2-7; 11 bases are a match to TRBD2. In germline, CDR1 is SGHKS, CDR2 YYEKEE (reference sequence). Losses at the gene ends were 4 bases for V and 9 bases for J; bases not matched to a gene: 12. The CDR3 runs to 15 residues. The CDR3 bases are TGTGCCAGCAGCCAGACTAGCGGGGAAGTATATGCGCAGTACGTC. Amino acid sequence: CASSQTSGEVYAQYV.

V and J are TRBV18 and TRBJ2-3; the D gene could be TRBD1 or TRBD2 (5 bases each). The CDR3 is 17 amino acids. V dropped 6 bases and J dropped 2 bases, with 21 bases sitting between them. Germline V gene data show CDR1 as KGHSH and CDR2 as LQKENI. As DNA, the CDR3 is TGTGCCAGCTCCCAGACTACTAACCGACAGTACACAGATACGCAGTATTTT. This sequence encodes CASSQTTNRQYTDTQYF. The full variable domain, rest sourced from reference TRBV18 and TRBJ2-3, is NAGVMQNPRHLVRRRGQEARLRCSPMKGHSHVYWYRQLPEEGLKFMVYLQKENIIDESGMPKERFSAEFPKEGPSILRIQQVVRGDSAAYFCASSQTTNRQYTDTQYFGPGTRLTVL.

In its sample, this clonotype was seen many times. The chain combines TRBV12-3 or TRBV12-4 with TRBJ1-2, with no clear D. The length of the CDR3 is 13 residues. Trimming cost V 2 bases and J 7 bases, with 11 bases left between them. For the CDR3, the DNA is TGTGCCAGCAGTTTATGGGTTAGTTCTGGCTACACCTTC. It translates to CASSLWVSSGYTF.

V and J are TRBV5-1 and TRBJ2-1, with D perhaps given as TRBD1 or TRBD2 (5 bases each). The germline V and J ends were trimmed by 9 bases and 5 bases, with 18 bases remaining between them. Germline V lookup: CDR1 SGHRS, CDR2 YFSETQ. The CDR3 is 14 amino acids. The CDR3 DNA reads TGCGCCACCTTCCGGGACCCGGGGAACAATGAGCAGTTCTTC. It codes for CATFRDPGNNEQFF.

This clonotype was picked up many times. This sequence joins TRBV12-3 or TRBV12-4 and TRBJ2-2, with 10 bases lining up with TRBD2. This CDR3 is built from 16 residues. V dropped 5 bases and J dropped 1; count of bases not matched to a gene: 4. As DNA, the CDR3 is TGTGCCAGCAGTCCTGGACTAGCGGTGAACACCGGGGAGCTGTTTTTT. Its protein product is CASSPGLAVNTGELFF.